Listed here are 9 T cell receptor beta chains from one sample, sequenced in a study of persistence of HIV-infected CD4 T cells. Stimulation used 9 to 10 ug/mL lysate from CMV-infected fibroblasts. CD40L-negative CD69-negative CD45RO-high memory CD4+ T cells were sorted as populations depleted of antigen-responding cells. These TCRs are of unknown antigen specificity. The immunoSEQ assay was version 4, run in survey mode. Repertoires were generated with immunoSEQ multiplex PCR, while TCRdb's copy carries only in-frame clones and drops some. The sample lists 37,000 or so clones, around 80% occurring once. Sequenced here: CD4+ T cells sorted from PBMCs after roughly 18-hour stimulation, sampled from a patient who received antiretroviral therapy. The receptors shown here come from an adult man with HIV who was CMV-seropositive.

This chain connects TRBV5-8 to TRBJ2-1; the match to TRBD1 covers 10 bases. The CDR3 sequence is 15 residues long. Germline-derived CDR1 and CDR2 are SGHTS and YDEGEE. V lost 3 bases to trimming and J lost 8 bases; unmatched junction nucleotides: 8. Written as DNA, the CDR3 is TGTGCCAGCAGCTCGGGACAGGGGAATCTGGATGAGCAGTTCTTC. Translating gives CASSSGQGNLDEQFF.

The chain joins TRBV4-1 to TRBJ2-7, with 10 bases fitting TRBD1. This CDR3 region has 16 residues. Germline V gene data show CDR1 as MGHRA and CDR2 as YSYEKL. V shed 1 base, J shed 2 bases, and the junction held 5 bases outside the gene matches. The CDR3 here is CASSQGQGASTYEQYF. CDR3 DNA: TGCGCCAGCAGCCAAGGACAGGGGGCTAGCACCTACGAGCAGTACTTC.

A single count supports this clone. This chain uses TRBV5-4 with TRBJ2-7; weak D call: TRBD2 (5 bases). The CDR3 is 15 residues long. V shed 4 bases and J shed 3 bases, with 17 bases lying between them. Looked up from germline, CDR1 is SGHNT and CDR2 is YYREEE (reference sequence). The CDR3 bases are TGTGCCAGCAGCCAGGACTCAGCTAGTGGCTACGAGCAGTACTTC. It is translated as CASSQDSASGYEQYF.

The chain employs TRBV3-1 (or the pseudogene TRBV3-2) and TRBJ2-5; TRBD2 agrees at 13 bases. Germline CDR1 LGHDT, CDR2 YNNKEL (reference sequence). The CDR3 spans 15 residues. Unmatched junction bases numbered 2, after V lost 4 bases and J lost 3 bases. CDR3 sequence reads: CASSPGLAGEETQYF. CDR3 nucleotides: TGTGCCAGCAGCCCCGGACTAGCGGGGGAAGAGACCCAGTACTTC.

The CDR3 DNA sequence: TGTGCCAGCAGCCCCTTAGGCGGACGGTGGGAGGAGCAGTTCTTC. Its translation: CASSPLGGRWEEQFF. This sequence joins TRBV5-6 and TRBJ2-1, with D perhaps TRBD2 (5 bases). Trimming removed 4 bases at V and 10 bases at J, with 21 bases between. Germline CDR1 reads SGHDT; CDR2 reads YYEEEE. This CDR3 is 15 amino acids long. The variable domain in full, completed from reference TRBV5-6 and TRBJ2-1, reads DAGVTQSPTHLIKTRGQQVTLRCSPKSGHDTVSWYQQALGQGPQFIFQYYEEEERQRGNFPDRFSGHQFPNYSSELNVNALLLGDSALYLCASSPLGGRWEEQFFGPGTRLTVL.

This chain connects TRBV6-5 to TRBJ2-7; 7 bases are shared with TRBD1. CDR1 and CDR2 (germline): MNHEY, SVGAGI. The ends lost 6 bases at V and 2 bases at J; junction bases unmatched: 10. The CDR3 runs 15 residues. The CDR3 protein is CASRFTGTATYEQYF. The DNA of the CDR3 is TGTGCCAGCAGATTTACCGGGACAGCAACCTACGAGCAGTACTTC.

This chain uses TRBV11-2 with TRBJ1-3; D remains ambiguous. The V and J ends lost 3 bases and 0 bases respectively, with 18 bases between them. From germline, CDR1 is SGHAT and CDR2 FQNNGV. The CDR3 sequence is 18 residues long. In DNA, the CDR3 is TGTGCCAGCAGCTTTTCGGTGAGAGTCGGGAGCTCTGGAAACACCATATATTTT. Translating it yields CASSFSVRVGSSGNTIYF.

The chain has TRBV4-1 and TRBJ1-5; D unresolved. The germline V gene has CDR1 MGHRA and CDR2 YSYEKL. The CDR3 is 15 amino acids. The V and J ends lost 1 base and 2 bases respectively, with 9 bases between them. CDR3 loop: CASSQGGIGNQPQHF. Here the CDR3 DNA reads TGCGCCAGCAGCCAAGGAGGGATCGGCAATCAGCCCCAGCATTTT.

The CDR3 DNA reads as TGTGCCAGCAGCCCCGGGGGGGCCGAGACCGGGGAGCTGTTTTTT. It specifies CASSPGGAETGELFF. This sequence joins TRBV5-4 and TRBJ2-2; 8 bases are a match to TRBD2. Germline values: CDR1 SGHNT, CDR2 YYREEE (reference sequence). The CDR3 is made up of 15 amino acids. J lost 5 bases, V lost 4 bases, and 7 bases had no gene match. Looking up the rest from reference TRBV5-4 and TRBJ2-2 gives the full variable domain: ETGVTQSPTHLIKTRGQQVTLRCSSQSGHNTVSWYQQALGQGPQFIFQYYREEENGRGNFPPRFSGLQFPNYSSELNVNALELDDSALYLCASSPGGAETGELFFGEGSRLTVL.